The next 14 T cell receptor beta chains were all read from a single sample in a study of blood T cell repertoires in COVID-19. This table comes from immunoSEQ multiplex PCR, and its TCRdb copy is limited to in-frame clones, with some not included. The data show nearly 90,000 clones, about two thirds seen once. Sequenced sample: peripheral blood. The receptor source for this set is a woman aged 80 or over with acute or convalescent COVID-19.

This chain joins TRBV2 and TRBJ2-1; no definite D call. The CDR3 runs to 14 residues. Germline lookup yields CDR1 SNHLY and CDR2 FYNNEI. Trimming shortened V by 6 bases and J by 6 bases, and 15 bases separated the two germline ends. DNA for the CDR3: TGTGCCAGCAGGGAGACGGTTGCCGGCAATGAGCAGTTCTTC. It translates to CASRETVAGNEQFF.

This chain's CDR3 is CASSRTSGEFGEQFF. DNA for the CDR3: TGTGCCAGCAGCAGGACTAGCGGGGAGTTTGGTGAGCAGTTCTTC. The chain carries TRBV5-5 and TRBJ2-1; 12 bases are a match to TRBD2. CDR3 size: 15 residues. CDR1 is SGHKS, CDR2 YYEKEE, per germline (reference sequence). J gave up 9 bases and V 4 bases, and 8 bases lay outside the gene matches.

The V call is TRBV7-3, the J call TRBJ2-1; TRBD2 is a possible D gene (6 bases). The CDR3 runs to 14 residues. Germline V gene data show CDR1 as SGHTA and CDR2 as FQGTGA. V lost 4 bases, J lost 5 bases, and 12 bases lay in between. The CDR3 protein is CASSSRGGDNEQFF. In DNA, the CDR3 is TGTGCCAGCAGCTCCCGAGGAGGGGACAATGAGCAGTTCTTC.

The chain uses TRBV4-2 and TRBJ2-3; 9 nucleotides agree with TRBD2. V lost 0 bases to trimming and J lost 3 bases; unmatched junction nucleotides: 10. Per germline, CDR1 LGHNA and CDR2 YNFKEQ. The CDR3 runs 18 residues. For the CDR3, the DNA is TGTGCCAGCAGCCAAGAGGATCAGACTAGCGGACCGACAGATACGCAGTATTTT. Its protein product is CASSQEDQTSGPTDTQYF.

The count of this clone is one. The chain joins TRBV7-2 to TRBJ1-5; possible D gene TRBD1, 6 bases. The CDR3 spans 15 residues. The V gene's germline CDR1 is SGHTA and CDR2 FQGNSA. The V gene lost 2 bases and the J gene lost 4 bases, with 12 bases spanning the gap. This chain's CDR3 is CASSLSTGINQPQHF. DNA of the CDR3: TGTGCCAGCAGCTTATCAACAGGGATAAATCAGCCCCAGCATTTT.

J is TRBJ1-4 and V is TRBV5-8; TRBD1 agrees at 7 bases. Trimming cost V 1 base and J 8 bases; bases outside gene matches: 5. The CDR3 runs 14 residues. Germline values: CDR1 SGHTS, CDR2 YDEGEE. CDR3 protein: CASSLRQGYEKLFF. DNA of the CDR3: TGTGCCAGCAGCTTGAGACAGGGTTACGAAAAACTGTTTTTT.

This chain connects TRBV5-1 to TRBJ2-7, with TRBD1 identical over 7 bases. With 6 bases clipped from V and 6 bases from J, the junction kept 12 bases outside the gene matches. CDR3 size: 14 residues. Germline values: CDR1 SGHRS, CDR2 YFSETQ. The DNA of the CDR3 is TGCGCCAGCACACAAACAGGGGCGGCGAGCGAGCAGTACTTC. Protein sequence: CASTQTGAASEQYF.

The chain combines TRBV7-9 with TRBJ1-4; D unclear. The germline CDR1 and CDR2 sequences are SEHNR and FQNEAQ (reference sequence). This CDR3 spans 13 amino acids. V shed 5 bases and J shed 7 bases, with 11 bases lying between them. The CDR3 DNA reads TGTGCCAGCAGCCGATCGGCGGCTGAAAAACTGTTTTTT. This gives the protein CASSRSAAEKLFF. Drawing the rest from reference TRBV7-9 and TRBJ1-4, the complete variable domain is DTGVSQNPRHKITKRGQNVTFRCDPISEHNRLYWYRQTLGQGPEFLTYFQNEAQLEKSRLLSDRFSAERPKGSFSTLEIQRTEQGDSAMYLCASSRSAAEKLFFGSGTQLSVL.

To note about this clone: Different DNA sequences within this sample yield the same CDR3. This chain connects TRBV9 to TRBJ1-2, with D perhaps matching TRBD1 (5 bases). Germline assignment: CDR1 SGDLS and CDR2 YYNGEE. The CDR3 totals 14 residues. With 0 bases removed from V and 2 bases from J, the gap between germline ends came to 8 bases. CDR3: CASSVGGGNYGYTF. CDR3 coding DNA: TGTGCCAGCAGCGTAGGGGGCGGAAACTATGGCTACACCTTC.

This chain joins TRBV25-1 and TRBJ1-5; D is uncertain. Trimming cost V 3 bases and J 8 bases, with 14 bases left between them. Germline V gene sequence: CDR1 MGHDK, CDR2 SYGVNS. CDR3 length: 14 residues. The CDR3 reads CASSEAGKIKPQHF. The CDR3 DNA reads TGTGCCAGCAGTGAGGCGGGAAAAATCAAGCCCCAGCATTTT.

This clone is a singleton in its sample. The chain combines TRBV7-2 with TRBJ1-6, with D maybe TRBD1 (6 bases). Trimming took 5 bases from V and 7 from J, leaving 12 bases between them. Germline V lookup: CDR1 SGHTA, CDR2 FQGNSA. The CDR3 is 14 residues long. The CDR3 here is CASSLGQTNSPLHF. The CDR3 bases are TGTGCCAGCAGCCTCGGACAGACCAATTCACCCCTCCACTTT.

This clone appeared once. This sequence joins TRBV9 and TRBJ1-6, with a possible D match to TRBD1 (5 bases). This CDR3 has 16 amino acids. The V gene's germline CDR1 is SGDLS and CDR2 YYNGEE. V was shortened by 4 bases and J by 0 bases, with 11 bases between the two germline ends. The CDR3 DNA reads as TGTGCCAGCAGCCCGACAGTAAGCTCCTATAATTCACCCCTCCACTTT. This sequence encodes CASSPTVSSYNSPLHF. Looking up the rest from reference TRBV9 and TRBJ1-6 gives the full variable domain: DSGVTQTPKHLITATGQRVTLRCSPRSGDLSVYWYQQSLDQGLQFLIQYYNGEERAKGNILERFSAQQFPDLHSELNLSSLELGDSALYFCASSPTVSSYNSPLHFGNGTRLTVT.

The chain joins TRBV5-1 to TRBJ2-3; D unresolved. The CDR3 contains 16 residues. Germline CDR1 SGHRS, CDR2 YFSETQ. Deletions cut 0 bases from V and 0 bases from J, with 11 bases between. CDR3 amino acids: CASSLGGDTSTDTQYF. CDR3 in DNA: TGCGCCAGCAGCTTGGGTGGCGACACTAGCACAGATACGCAGTATTTT.

This sequence joins TRBV7-9 and TRBJ1-1, with D possibly being TRBD1 (6 bases). Looked up from germline, CDR1 is SEHNR and CDR2 is FQNEAQ (reference sequence). Trimming pared 5 bases from V and 1 base from J, leaving 23 bases between. This CDR3 contains 18 residues. The CDR3 sequence is CASSLLHGMWDTNTEAFF. In DNA form, the CDR3 reads TGTGCCAGCAGCCTCCTTCATGGGATGTGGGACACGAACACTGAAGCTTTCTTT.